Below, one T cell receptor (beta chain) is given with its context. The V gene's germline CDR1 is SQVTM and CDR2 ANQGSEA. V was pared by 6 bases and J by 0 bases, with 15 bases between. The CDR3 spans 15 residues. Some clones are missing from TCRdb's copy, which holds only in-frame ones; the method was immunoSEQ multiplex PCR. The sample has around 200,000 clones, just under 95% seen once; the top ten hold approximately 1.4%. This sample is part of a study of control samples from healthy donors and cancer patients. This TCR was recovered from a man aged 45-60 years in good health. J is TRBJ1-3 and V is TRBV29-1; D is perhaps TRBD1 (6 bases). The sample comprised blood. The DNA of the CDR3 is TGCAGCGTAGAAACCGACAGGACCTCTGGAAACACCATATATTTT. This gives the protein CSVETDRTSGNTIYF.